One T cell receptor beta chain is described in this entry. There are 14 residues in the CDR3. Germline lookup yields CDR1 MNHEY and CDR2 SVGEGT. The ends were cut back, 2 bases at V and 4 bases at J, with 12 bases in the middle. The data are from a study of response to subunit inactivated influenza vaccine. TCRdb used MiXCR to reprocess the RT-PCR reads, holding one entry per CDR3 protein. The profile shows about 650,000 distinct CDR3 sequences, 11% to 15% of them singletons. This clonotype was sampled from a man aged 50 or older who received an inactivated influenza vaccine. This material consisted of PBMCs from blood, taken 14 to 15 days before vaccination. The chain is built from TRBV6-2 or TRBV6-3 and TRBJ2-7; possibly TRBD1 or TRBD2 for D (5 bases each). CDR3 region: CASSYEGKPYEQYF. The CDR3 DNA reads as TGTGCCAGCAGTTACGAGGGGAAACCGTACGAGCAGTACTTC.